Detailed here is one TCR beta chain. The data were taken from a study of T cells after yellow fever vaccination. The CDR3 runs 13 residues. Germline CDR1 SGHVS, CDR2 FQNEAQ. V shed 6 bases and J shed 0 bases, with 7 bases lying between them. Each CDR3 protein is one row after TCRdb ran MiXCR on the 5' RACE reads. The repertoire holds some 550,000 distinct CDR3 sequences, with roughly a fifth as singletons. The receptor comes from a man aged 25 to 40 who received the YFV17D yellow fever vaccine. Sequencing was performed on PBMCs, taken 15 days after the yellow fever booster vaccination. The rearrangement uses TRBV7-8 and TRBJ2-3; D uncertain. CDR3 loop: CASREPSTDTQYF. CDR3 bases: TGTGCCAGCAGGGAGCCCAGCACAGATACGCAGTATTTT.